This passage covers 14 T cell receptor beta chains from one sample sequenced in a study of T cell responses to AZD1222 COVID-19 vaccine. The protocol was immunoSEQ multiplex PCR, while the TCRdb copy is restricted to in-frame clones and leaves out a portion. The sample has around 95,000 clones; more than 75% are singletons. This specimen was peripheral blood, taken on day 0 of AZD1222 vaccination. These receptors originate from an adult in good health.

This clone was seen a few times. The chain recombines TRBV2 with TRBJ2-5; 10 bases fit TRBD1. The CDR3 is 12 residues long. J lost 5 bases, V lost 7 bases, and 1 base had no gene match. Per the germline V gene, CDR1 is SNHLY and CDR2 is FYNNEI. This chain's CDR3 is CASKGQGETQYF. The CDR3 DNA reads TGTGCCAGCAAGGGACAGGGGGAGACCCAGTACTTC.

The chain uses TRBV27 and TRBJ2-6; 9 bases map to TRBD1. Losses at the gene ends were 4 bases for V and 0 bases for J; bases not matched to a gene: 1. This CDR3 comprises 16 residues. From germline, CDR1 is MNHEY and CDR2 SMNVEV (reference sequence). CDR3 sequence: CASSSTGGSGANVLTF. DNA of the CDR3: TGTGCCAGCAGTTCGACAGGGGGCTCTGGGGCCAACGTCCTGACTTTC.

The genes are TRBV18 and TRBJ2-5; perhaps D is TRBD1 or TRBD2 (5 bases each). The germline gives CDR1 KGHSH, CDR2 LQKENI. The CDR3 length is 13 residues. V was cut by 5 bases and J by 5 bases, with 12 bases left in between. CDR3 region: CASSTEEGETQYF. In nucleotides, the CDR3 is TGTGCCAGCTCAACTGAAGAGGGGGAGACCCAGTACTTC.

The V and J genes are TRBV6-5 and TRBJ2-7, with D perhaps matching TRBD2 (5 bases). Per the germline V gene, CDR1 is MNHEY and CDR2 is SVGAGI. The CDR3 sequence is 14 residues long. Trimming took 0 bases from V and 3 from J, leaving 9 bases between them. The CDR3 DNA sequence: TGTGCCAGCAGTTACTCGCTAGCTGGCTACGAGCAGTACTTC. This translates into CASSYSLAGYEQYF.

This chain joins TRBV6-6 and TRBJ1-5; TRBD1 agrees at 8 bases. This CDR3 comprises 12 residues. V shed 10 bases and J 6 bases; nucleotides not matched to a gene: 5. The germline V gene encodes CDR1 MNHNY and CDR2 SVGAGI (reference sequence). This CDR3 is CATGDRSQPQHF. Written as DNA, the CDR3 is TGTGCCACAGGGGACAGGTCTCAGCCCCAGCATTTT.

The V and J genes are TRBV2 and TRBJ1-4, with 9 positions matching TRBD1. V gave up 6 bases and J gave up 6 bases; unmatched junction bases: 8. The CDR3 is 15 amino acids. The germline V gene has CDR1 SNHLY and CDR2 FYNNEI. In DNA form, the CDR3 reads TGTGCCAGCAGCCGATCACAGGGGGCATATGAAAAACTGTTTTTT. Translating it yields CASSRSQGAYEKLFF.

This chain uses TRBV7-3 with TRBJ2-5, with 7 bases that match TRBD1. J was trimmed by 7 bases and V by 5 bases; bases with no gene match: 7. Germline loops: CDR1 SGHTA, CDR2 FQGTGA. This CDR3 has 13 amino acids. CDR3 sequence reads: CASSLGQSGTQYF. The CDR3 region has the DNA TGTGCCAGCAGCCTGGGACAGTCAGGGACCCAGTACTTC.

The chain has TRBV13 and TRBJ1-3; D is possibly TRBD1 (5 bases). Germline CDR1 PRHDT, CDR2 FYEKMQ (reference sequence). V dropped 4 bases and J dropped 0 bases, with 19 bases sitting between them. The CDR3 runs 18 residues. The chain's CDR3 is CASSSESGTSDSGNTIYF. The CDR3 DNA reads as TGTGCCAGCAGCTCCGAATCCGGGACCTCTGACTCTGGAAACACCATATATTTT.

The V call is TRBV11-2, the J call TRBJ2-5; perhaps D is TRBD1 or TRBD2 (5 bases each). Germline assignment: CDR1 SGHAT and CDR2 FQNNGV. This CDR3 has 17 amino acids. Trimming took off 0 bases at V and 4 bases at J, with 18 bases between the two ends. The CDR3 loop is CASSLEVWGTVPETQYF. CDR3 sequence (DNA): TGTGCCAGCAGCTTAGAAGTTTGGGGGACGGTGCCAGAGACCCAGTACTTC.

The chain has TRBV11-2 and TRBJ1-2, with 7 bases identical to TRBD1. The V segment lost 5 bases and the J segment 4 bases; nucleotides outside the gene matches: 4. CDR1 and CDR2 (germline): SGHAT, FQNNGV. This CDR3 has 13 residues. The CDR3 loop reads CASSVDRRYGYTF. CDR3 in DNA: TGTGCCAGCAGCGTGGACAGGCGCTATGGCTACACCTTC.

The rearrangement links TRBV18 to TRBJ1-1, with a tentative D call TRBD1 (5 bases). Germline V gives CDR1 KGHSH, CDR2 LQKENI. V was trimmed by 2 bases and J by 0 bases, leaving 13 bases between them. The CDR3 runs to 16 residues. CDR3 in amino acids: CASSPNRIAMNTEAFF. CDR3 DNA sequence: TGTGCCAGCTCACCAAACAGGATAGCGATGAACACTGAAGCTTTCTTT.

The V call is TRBV9, the J call TRBJ2-1, with TRBD2 matching over 8 bases. J lost 0 bases, V lost 1 base, and 0 bases had no gene match. Germline loops: CDR1 SGDLS, CDR2 YYNGEE. The CDR3 loop spans 15 amino acids. CDR3 DNA: TGTGCCAGCAGCGTAACTAGCGGCTCCTACAATGAGCAGTTCTTC. Its translation: CASSVTSGSYNEQFF.

The chain joins TRBV4-1 to TRBJ2-3, with 12 bases that match TRBD2. Per the germline V gene, CDR1 is MGHRA and CDR2 is YSYEKL. The junction had 7 bases not matched to a gene; V was cut back by 5 bases and J by 4 bases. CDR3 length equals 16 residues. The CDR3 bases are TGCGCCAGCAGCTACCGACTAGCGGGAGAGGCAGATACGCAGTATTTT. Its protein product is CASSYRLAGEADTQYF.

This chain uses TRBV5-1 with TRBJ2-7; D may correspond to TRBD1 or TRBD2 (5 bases each). Germline V CDR1 and CDR2: SGHRS, YFSETQ. The CDR3 totals 16 residues. V shed 0 bases and J shed 3 bases, with 16 bases lying between them. For the CDR3, the DNA is TGCGCCAGCAGCTTGGCACACGGGGCCGGCGGCTACGAGCAGTACTTC. Translation gives CASSLAHGAGGYEQYF.